The 17 T cell receptor beta chains below all came from one sample that was sequenced in a study of cytotoxic CD8 clonotypes in ibrutinib-treated CLL. The method was immunoSEQ multiplex PCR; TCRdb's version includes in-frame clones alone and lacks a portion of them. The sample contains 200,000 or so clones, about 75% of which appear only once. The sample was PBMCs, taken after 12 months of ibrutinib treatment. The receptor source for this set is a human donor with chronic lymphocytic leukemia.

The rearrangement links TRBV7-2 to TRBJ2-7, with a possible D match to TRBD2 (6 bases). V lost 5 bases and J lost 2, with 16 bases in between. This CDR3 comprises 15 residues. The germline gives CDR1 SGHTA, CDR2 FQGNSA. This CDR3 is CASSPLAGFTYEQYF. The CDR3 DNA sequence: TGTGCCAGCAGCCCACTAGCAGGGTTCACCTACGAGCAGTACTTC.

This clone appeared once. The chain links TRBV7-6 to TRBJ1-1; D remains unclear. The CDR3 length is 13 residues. V lost 5 bases, J lost 1 base, and 8 bases lay in between. The germline CDR1 and CDR2 sequences are SGHVS and FNYEAQ. This CDR3 is CASSRRGNTEAFF. CDR3 coding DNA: TGTGCCAGCAGCCGTCGGGGGAACACTGAAGCTTTCTTT.

This clone is a singleton in its sample. The CDR3 region has the DNA TGTGCCTGGCAGGGGTTAGAGTCTGAAAAACTGTTTTTT. Encoded protein: CAWQGLESEKLFF. The chain joins TRBV30 to TRBJ1-4; weak D call: TRBD1 (6 bases). The CDR3 loop spans 13 amino acids. CDR1 and CDR2 from the germline V gene are GTSNPN and SVGIG (reference sequence). Trimming cost V 5 bases and J 7 bases, with 14 bases left between them.

This clone was detected once. The gene calls are TRBV7-2 and TRBJ2-7, with a weak D call TRBD2 (5 bases). Trimming cost V 5 bases and J 5 bases, with 16 bases left between them. This CDR3 has 14 residues. Per germline, CDR1 SGHTA and CDR2 FQGNSA. CDR3 region: CASSPLRLGDEQYF. As DNA, the CDR3 is TGTGCCAGCAGCCCCCTCCGCCTCGGGGACGAGCAGTACTTC.

The table lists this clone with a count of one. The J gene is TRBJ1-5, the V gene TRBV27; 11 nucleotides match TRBD1. Germline CDR1 and CDR2: MNHEY and SMNVEV (reference sequence). V lost 5 bases, J lost 8 bases, and 14 bases stayed unmatched. This CDR3 contains 17 residues. The CDR3: CASSQTGTGGSVEPQHF. The CDR3 nucleotides read TGTGCCAGCAGTCAAACCGGGACAGGGGGGAGCGTGGAGCCCCAGCATTTT.

This chain joins TRBV6-5 and TRBJ2-1, with 8 bases identical to TRBD2. V was clipped by 8 bases and J by 9 bases; unmatched bases: 12. Per the germline V gene, CDR1 is MNHEY and CDR2 is SVGAGI. The CDR3 has 14 amino acids. CDR3 in amino acids: CASLAGHGSSEQFF. CDR3 bases: TGTGCCAGCCTAGCGGGCCACGGATCATCTGAGCAGTTCTTC.

V and J are TRBV28 and TRBJ2-1; 8 bases fit TRBD1. This CDR3 spans 21 amino acids. Germline V CDR1 and CDR2: MDHEN, SYDVKM. V was pared by 5 bases and J by 1 base, with 22 bases of the junction left unmatched. CDR3 bases: TGTGCCAGCAGTCCAACAGGGGGTCGTGTCGAAGTGGGGGTTTCCTACAATGAGCAGTTCTTC. It codes for CASSPTGGRVEVGVSYNEQFF.

V is TRBV19 and J is TRBJ2-1; either TRBD1 or TRBD2 may fit D (5 bases each). The CDR3 is 13 residues long. V was clipped by 5 bases and J by 4 bases, with 9 bases between them. CDR1 and CDR2 (germline): LNHDA, SQIVND (reference sequence). CDR3 protein: CASSPGAYNEQFF. The CDR3 nucleotides are TGTGCCAGTAGTCCCGGGGCTTACAATGAGCAGTTCTTC.

The chain combines TRBV6-6 with TRBJ2-7, with D perhaps TRBD2 (6 bases). V shed 8 bases and J shed 2 bases, with 13 bases lying between them. In germline, CDR1 is MNHNY, CDR2 SVGAGI (reference sequence). CDR3 size: 13 residues. The CDR3 region is CASAGGSAYEQYF. DNA for the CDR3: TGTGCCAGCGCAGGAGGGTCCGCCTACGAGCAGTACTTC.

This clone was seen a few times. This chain links TRBV6-5 with TRBJ1-2; D is possibly TRBD1 (5 bases). This CDR3 has 15 amino acids. Trimming shortened V by 5 bases and J by 8 bases, and 21 bases separated the two germline ends. Germline assignment: CDR1 MNHEY and CDR2 SVGAGI. The CDR3 loop reads CASSPLSGDRGGYTF. CDR3 sequence (DNA): TGTGCCAGCAGTCCCCTCTCCGGGGATCGGGGCGGCTACACCTTC.

This rearrangement joins TRBV5-1 to TRBJ2-5; either TRBD1 or TRBD2 may fit D (5 bases each). Per germline, CDR1 SGHRS and CDR2 YFSETQ. Trimming shortened V by 2 bases and J by 0 bases, and 23 bases separated the two germline ends. This CDR3 is 19 amino acids long. Written as DNA, the CDR3 is TGCGCCAGCAGCTTATCTAGGGACCCCGGAGCTCGGTACCAAGAGACCCAGTACTTC. Translated: CASSLSRDPGARYQETQYF.

The CDR3 sequence is CATSRAGGGADTQYF. Here the CDR3 DNA reads TGTGCCACCAGCAGAGCGGGAGGGGGCGCAGATACGCAGTATTTT. The V and J genes are TRBV15 and TRBJ2-3; tentative D call: TRBD2 (8 bases). The CDR3 runs to 15 residues. Germline CDR1 is LNHNV and CDR2 is YYDKDF (reference sequence). Trimming shortened V by 1 base and J by 4 bases, and 12 bases separated the two germline ends.

The V call is TRBV5-1, the J call TRBJ1-1; D ambiguous. CDR3 size: 14 residues. The V gene's germline CDR1 is SGHRS and CDR2 YFSETQ. Between the trimmed V and J ends, which lost 1 base and 0 bases, there was a span of 7 bases. The CDR3 region is CASSLSAVNTEAFF. In DNA, the CDR3 is TGCGCCAGCAGCTTGTCGGCGGTGAACACTGAAGCTTTCTTT.

This clone was detected many times. The chain combines TRBV6-5 with TRBJ1-5; possible D gene TRBD1, 5 bases. Germline values: CDR1 MNHEY, CDR2 SVGAGI. CDR3 length: 12 residues. The V and J ends lost 5 bases and 8 bases respectively, with 10 bases between them. CDR3 region: CASSHWGEPQHF. CDR3 coding DNA: TGTGCCAGCAGTCACTGGGGGGAGCCCCAGCATTTT.

A few counts support this clone. The chain is built from TRBV5-8 and TRBJ2-7; possibly TRBD2 for D (6 bases). CDR1 and CDR2 from the germline V gene are SGHTS and YDEGEE. The CDR3 consists of 16 residues. V was shortened by 0 bases and J by 3 bases, with 16 bases between the two germline ends. The CDR3 protein is CASSLGIGGVSYEQYF. In DNA form, the CDR3 reads TGTGCCAGCAGCTTGGGTATCGGAGGGGTAAGCTACGAGCAGTACTTC.

The chain has TRBV29-1 and TRBJ2-5; 9 bases match TRBD1. This CDR3 contains 15 residues. The V and J ends lost 7 bases and 5 bases, in that order; junction bases with no gene match: 14. Looked up from germline, CDR1 is SQVTM and CDR2 is ANQGSEA. The CDR3, as DNA: TGCAGCGCCAGGGGGGGGACAGGGAACAGGGAGACCCAGTACTTC. It encodes CSARGGTGNRETQYF.

The rearrangement joins TRBV2 to TRBJ2-3; D may match TRBD1 or TRBD2 (5 bases each). This CDR3 is 14 amino acids long. Germline lookup yields CDR1 SNHLY and CDR2 FYNNEI. The V end lost 8 bases, the J end lost 5 bases, and 17 bases lay between the germline ends. The CDR3 nucleotides are TGTGCCAGCTTTCCGGGACCGGCGGGAGATACGCAGTATTTT. Translating it yields CASFPGPAGDTQYF.